These T cell receptor beta chains were read from a single sample in a study of T cell responses to AZD1222 COVID-19 vaccine. The data were produced by immunoSEQ multiplex PCR, yet TCRdb's version contains in-frame clones alone and is incomplete. This sample has 120,000 or so clones; over 80% occur once, and the top ten carry more than 13%. The specimen comprised peripheral blood, sampled on day 0 of AZD1222 vaccination. These receptors all come from an adult in good health. CDR3s include the opening cysteine and the closing phenylalanine or tryptophan. D genes are given only for firm matches. A row's size may be missing; if present it is once, few, many or a size class.

TRBV5-1	NA	NA	TRBJ1-2	CASSPDRGWGYTF	TGCGCCAGCAGCCCTGATAGGGGATGGGGCTACACCTTC
TRBV6-2/TRBV6-3	NA	NA	TRBJ1-2	CASSPGLGSGYTF	TGTGCCAGCAGTCCAGGGTTGGGGTCTGGCTACACCTTC
TRBV7-2	NA	NA	TRBJ2-7	CASSFRQALSYEQYF	TGTGCCAGCAGCTTCCGACAGGCCCTCTCCTACGAGCAGTACTTC
TRBV7-9	NA	NA	TRBJ2-7	CASSSIQGSPYEQYF	TGTGCCAGCAGCTCGATACAGGGTTCCCCCTACGAGCAGTACTTC
TRBV6-5	NA	TRBD1	TRBJ1-4	CAKPDRGREKLFF	TGTGCCAAACCGGACAGGGGCCGGGAAAAACTGTTTTTT
TRBV10-3	NA	NA	TRBJ1-2	CAIENREGYTF	TGTGCCATCGAAAACAGGGAAGGCTACACCTTC
TRBV28	NA	NA	TRBJ1-1	CASSSAGVNTEAFF	TGTGCCAGCAGTTCGGCAGGAGTGAACACTGAAGCTTTCTTT
TRBV4-3	NA	TRBD1	TRBJ1-5	CASSQELGGHRPQHF	TGCGCCAGCAGCCAAGAACTAGGGGGCCATCGACCCCAGCATTTT
TRBV12-1	once	NA	TRBJ1-4	CASSPDLDRVTGYEKLFF	TGTGCCAGCAGCCCCGACCTGGACAGGGTGACCGGGTATGAAAAACTGTTTTTT
TRBV3-1/TRBV3-2	NA	TRBD1	TRBJ2-7	CASSPSDREVYPSSYEQYF	TGTGCCAGCAGCCCGTCGGACAGGGAAGTCTATCCGAGCTCCTACGAGCAGTACTTC
TRBV12-3/TRBV12-4	NA	NA	TRBJ1-5	CASSSPGTPQHF	TGTGCCAGCAGTTCCCCCGGGACGCCCCAGCATTTT
TRBV19	NA	NA	TRBJ1-5	CASSIYTLEGNQPQHF	TGTGCCAGTAGTATTTACACCCTAGAGGGAAATCAGCCCCAGCATTTT
TRBV12-3/TRBV12-4	once	NA	TRBJ2-2	CASSARATGELFF	TGTGCCAGCAGTGCCCGGGCGACCGGGGAGCTGTTTTTT
TRBV10-1	NA	TRBD2	TRBJ2-1	CASSDWTSANEQFF	TGCGCCAGCAGTGATTGGACTAGCGCCAATGAGCAGTTCTTC
TRBV7-9	NA	TRBD1	TRBJ1-6	CASSLQGAYNSPLHF	TGTGCCAGCAGCCTACAGGGGGCCTATAATTCACCCCTCCACTTT
TRBV7-8	once	TRBD2	TRBJ2-2	CASTPGGMNTGELFF	TGTGCCAGCACCCCCGGGGGGATGAACACCGGGGAGCTGTTTTTT
TRBV6-5	once	NA	TRBJ1-4	CASSSQGARTGKLFF	TGTGCCAGCAGTTCACAGGGAGCTAGGACGGGGAAACTGTTTTTT
TRBV10-1	NA	NA	TRBJ1-6	CASSEVDNSPLHF	TGCGCCAGCAGCGAAGTGGATAATTCACCCCTCCACTTT
TRBV10-1	NA	NA	TRBJ1-2	CASSDAPGDGYTF	TGCGCCAGCAGTGACGCCCCAGGGGATGGCTACACCTTC
TRBV2	NA	TRBD2	TRBJ2-1	CASATELAGGLYEQFF	TGTGCCAGCGCAACTGAGCTAGCGGGAGGGTTGTATGAGCAGTTCTTC
TRBV7-8	NA	TRBD2	TRBJ2-3	CASSLTAGGGTDTQYF	TGTGCCAGCAGCTTGACAGCGGGAGGGGGCACAGATACGCAGTATTTT
TRBV6-1	NA	TRBD1	TRBJ1-6	CASSAPSGDRGSSPLHF	TGTGCCAGCAGTGCTCCGTCGGGGGACAGGGGATCATCACCCCTCCACTTT
TRBV5-6	NA	TRBD1	TRBJ2-2	CASSMDRAGGELFF	TGTGCCAGCAGCATGGACAGGGCTGGCGGGGAGCTGTTTTTT
TRBV5-4	NA	TRBD1	TRBJ2-3	CASSSGQGPNTDTQYF	TGTGCCAGCAGCAGTGGACAGGGGCCTAACACAGATACGCAGTATTTT
TRBV19	NA	NA	TRBJ1-2	CASSLNIRYGYTF	TGTGCCAGTAGTCTAAATATTCGGTATGGCTACACCTTC
TRBV24-1	NA	NA	TRBJ1-4	CATSGPGRAEKLFF	TGTGCCACCAGTGGCCCGGGCAGGGCGGAAAAACTGTTTTTT
TRBV18	NA	TRBD1	TRBJ1-1	CASSPQREGGAFF	TGTGCCAGCTCACCACAAAGGGAAGGGGGCGCTTTCTTT
TRBV12-3/TRBV12-4	NA	NA	TRBJ2-1	CASSVQTANEQFF	TGTGCCAGCAGTGTCCAAACAGCAAATGAGCAGTTCTTC
TRBV14	NA	NA	TRBJ1-1	CASSWGANAEAFF	TGTGCCAGCAGTTGGGGGGCAAACGCTGAAGCTTTCTTT
TRBV12-3/TRBV12-4	NA	NA	TRBJ1-1	CASSLTPESEAFF	TGTGCCAGCAGTTTAACCCCGGAGTCCGAAGCTTTCTTT
TRBV2	NA	NA	TRBJ2-2	CASSEQRGNTGELFF	TGTGCCAGCAGTGAGCAAAGGGGCAACACCGGGGAGCTGTTTTTT
TRBV27	once	NA	TRBJ1-6	CASSLINSPLHF	TGTGCCAGCAGTTTAATTAATTCACCCCTCCACTTT
TRBV27	once	NA	TRBJ1-2	CASSFGTGSGYGYTF	TGTGCCAGCAGTTTTGGAACAGGGAGCGGCTATGGCTACACCTTC
TRBV2	NA	TRBD2	TRBJ2-2	CASSPDLAGAGELFF	TGTGCCAGCAGTCCGGACCTAGCGGGGGCCGGGGAGCTGTTTTTT
TRBV7-5	NA	NA	TRBJ1-4	CARSFGSRDSDMVPRINEKLFF	TGTGCCAGAAGCTTCGGGTCCCGGGACAGCGATATGGTCCCCAGAATTAATGAAAAACTGTTTTTT
TRBV5-4	NA	TRBD1	TRBJ1-4	CASSLAGTGGFIGEKLFF	TGTGCCAGCAGCTTGGCAGGGACAGGGGGCTTCATCGGTGAAAAACTGTTTTTT
TRBV19	NA	NA	TRBJ1-3	CASSGQITGNTIYF	TGTGCCAGTTCAGGACAGATTACTGGAAACACCATATATTTT
TRBV12-3/TRBV12-4	NA	NA	TRBJ2-3	CASKGGRADTQYF	TGTGCCAGCAAAGGGGGTAGGGCAGATACGCAGTATTTT
TRBV4-3	NA	NA	TRBJ1-1	CASSQVIYSPEAFF	TGCGCCAGCAGCCAAGTAATTTACAGCCCTGAAGCTTTCTTT
TRBV9	NA	TRBD2	TRBJ2-1	CASSFVAGSSYNEQFF	TGTGCCAGCAGCTTCGTAGCGGGTAGCTCCTACAATGAGCAGTTCTTC
TRBV28	NA	NA	TRBJ2-7	CASSIPAYEQYF	TGTGCCAGCAGTATTCCGGCCTACGAGCAGTACTTC
TRBV19	once	NA	TRBJ1-1	CASRKSGGVTEAFF	TGTGCCAGTCGAAAATCGGGGGGCGTCACTGAAGCTTTCTTT
TRBV6-2/TRBV6-3	NA	NA	TRBJ1-5	CASSYSAGIPLNQPQHF	TGTGCCAGCAGTTACTCTGCCGGGATCCCCCTTAATCAGCCCCAGCATTTT
TRBV7-8	NA	TRBD1	TRBJ1-4	CASSSDRGLDEKLFF	TGTGCCAGCAGCTCGGACAGGGGGCTTGATGAAAAACTGTTTTTT
TRBV4-1	NA	NA	TRBJ2-2	CASSQETQGTGELFF	TGCGCCAGCAGCCAAGAAACCCAGGGTACCGGGGAGCTGTTTTTT
TRBV4-1	NA	NA	TRBJ2-7	CASSQGRGDEQYF	TGCGCCAGCAGCCAAGGGAGGGGGGACGAGCAGTACTTC
TRBV30	NA	TRBD1	TRBJ1-6	CAWKAGDRGFAPLHF	TGTGCCTGGAAGGCTGGGGACAGGGGGTTTGCACCCCTCCACTTT
TRBV9	once	NA	TRBJ2-1	CASSGRGSINEQFF	TGTGCCAGCAGCGGACGGGGAAGCATCAATGAGCAGTTCTTC
TRBV9	NA	NA	TRBJ1-1	CASSVGGGPTEAFF	TGTGCCAGCAGCGTAGGTGGGGGGCCCACTGAAGCTTTCTTT
TRBV20-1	NA	NA	TRBJ2-3	CSAKGGIAQYF	TGCAGTGCTAAGGGGGGAATAGCGCAGTATTTT
TRBV5-1	NA	NA	TRBJ2-1	CASRLANNEQFF	TGCGCCAGCAGACTAGCCAACAATGAGCAGTTCTTC
TRBV19	NA	NA	TRBJ1-5	CASSYRVNSNQPQHF	TGTGCCAGTAGCTACAGGGTGAATAGCAATCAGCCCCAGCATTTT
TRBV5-4	NA	NA	TRBJ1-2	CASSLPGEGFYGYTF	TGTGCCAGCAGCTTGCCAGGGGAAGGATTCTATGGCTACACCTTC
TRBV11-2	few	TRBD2	TRBJ2-5	CASSQVAGRETQYF	TGTGCCAGCAGCCAGGTAGCGGGCAGAGAGACCCAGTACTTC
TRBV27	NA	NA	TRBJ1-2	CASSLGNREIQDHYGYTF	TGTGCCAGCAGTTTAGGCAACAGGGAAATCCAAGACCACTATGGCTACACCTTC